The 13 T cell receptor beta chains listed next were all sequenced from one sample in a study of blood T cell repertoires in COVID-19 (dated by TCRdb to 2020 to 2021). Library preparation used the immunoSEQ multiplex PCR assay. TCRdb carries this immuneACCESS record with in-frame sequences only. Its versions omit some clonotypes, under half of them owing to an unresolved V gene in the studies checked, with the rest unexplained. The sample table lists over 100,000 clones, 85% of them with a count of one. Around 9.9% of the sample lies in the top ten. The source material was peripheral blood. The receptors shown here come from a man older than 75 with acute or convalescent COVID-19.

J is TRBJ1-2 and V is TRBV6-5; D is possibly TRBD1 (6 bases). This CDR3 is built from 13 residues. Germline CDR1 reads MNHEY; CDR2 reads SVGAGI. V gave up 7 bases and J gave up 2 bases, with 11 bases separating them. The CDR3 nucleotides are TGTGCCAGCAACGCCGGACAGAACTATGGCTACACCTTC. This encodes CASNAGQNYGYTF.

The V gene is TRBV2, the J gene TRBJ1-1, with 11 positions matching TRBD1. J gave up 1 base and V 8 bases, and 6 bases lay outside the gene matches. Germline V lookup: CDR1 SNHLY, CDR2 FYNNEI. The CDR3 is 15 amino acids. The CDR3 loop is CASRTGGAWNTEAFF. CDR3 in DNA: TGTGCCAGCCGGACAGGGGGCGCGTGGAACACTGAAGCTTTCTTT.

This clone was seen more than once but under ten times. The rearrangement joins TRBV18 to TRBJ2-5; 7 nucleotides match TRBD2. Germline V CDR1 and CDR2: KGHSH, LQKENI. The V and J ends lost 1 base and 4 bases, in that order; junction bases with no gene match: 0. This CDR3 spans 13 amino acids. This CDR3 reads CASSPRGGETQYF. Here the CDR3 DNA reads TGTGCCAGCTCACCACGGGGGGGAGAGACCCAGTACTTC.

The gene calls are TRBV5-8 and TRBJ2-3; no clear D gene. This CDR3 spans 14 amino acids. Germline loops: CDR1 SGHTS, CDR2 YDEGEE. Trimming left V 6 bases short and J 1 base short, with 12 bases between. The CDR3 protein is CASTSRVGTDTQYF. CDR3 coding DNA: TGTGCCAGCACGTCCCGCGTGGGCACAGATACGCAGTATTTT.

The V and J genes are TRBV19 and TRBJ2-1; no definite D call. V was trimmed by 7 bases and J by 1 base, leaving 17 bases between them. Germline V gene data show CDR1 as LNHDA and CDR2 as SQIVND (reference sequence). The CDR3 totals 16 residues. CDR3 DNA: TGTGCCAGTAAGGTGTCTACAGCTTCTTCCTACAATGAGCAGTTCTTC. It yields the protein CASKVSTASSYNEQFF.

The V call is TRBV9, the J call TRBJ2-7; 9 positions match TRBD1. V lost 3 bases and J lost 3; bases outside the gene matches: 7. CDR3 size: 15 residues. Germline-derived CDR1 and CDR2 are SGDLS and YYNGEE. CDR3 residues: CASSGTGGAGYEQYF. CDR3 nucleotides: TGTGCCAGCAGCGGTACAGGGGGCGCCGGCTACGAGCAGTACTTC.

The chain recombines TRBV7-2 with TRBJ1-6; D remains ambiguous. Germline V gene sequence: CDR1 SGHTA, CDR2 FQGNSA. This CDR3 has 14 amino acids. V was trimmed by 4 bases and J by 10 bases, leaving 14 bases between them. The CDR3 is CASSSGHGRSPLHF. The DNA for the CDR3 is TGTGCCAGCAGCTCCGGGCACGGGAGATCACCCCTCCACTTT. Full variable domain (outside the CDR3, taken from reference TRBV7-2 and TRBJ1-6): GAGVSQSPSNKVTEKGKDVELRCDPISGHTALYWYRQSLGQGLEFLIYFQGNSAPDKSGLPSDRFSAERTGGSVSTLTIQRTQQEDSAVYLCASSSGHGRSPLHFGNGTRLTVT.

The chain links TRBV10-3 to TRBJ1-5; 7 bases match TRBD1. The CDR3 length is 15 residues. Per the germline V gene, CDR1 is ENHRY and CDR2 is SYGVKD. V gave up 10 bases and J gave up 4 bases; unmatched junction bases: 13. The chain's CDR3 is CATKRQTGENQPQHF. CDR3 DNA: TGTGCCACCAAACGGCAAACAGGGGAAAATCAGCCCCAGCATTTT.

The genes are TRBV29-1 and TRBJ2-7; D is uncertain. The V end lost 6 bases, the J end lost 3 bases, and 12 bases lay between the germline ends. There are 12 residues in the CDR3. The germline CDR1 and CDR2 sequences are SQVTM and ANQGSEA. The CDR3 loop is CSVVTESYEQYF. CDR3 coding DNA: TGCAGCGTGGTAACAGAAAGCTACGAGCAGTACTTC.

The chain recombines TRBV5-8 with TRBJ1-2; D gene unclear. Trimming removed 4 bases from V and 5 bases from J, with 21 bases in between. Germline assignment: CDR1 SGHTS and CDR2 YDEGEE. The CDR3 is made up of 16 amino acids. Here the CDR3 DNA reads TGTGCCAGCAGCCGCGGCCGATTGTCGGATTTATATGGCTACACCTTC. Translating gives CASSRGRLSDLYGYTF.

The V gene is TRBV18, the J gene TRBJ1-1; TRBD1 is a possible D gene (6 bases). Germline-derived CDR1 and CDR2 are KGHSH and LQKENI. The ends were cut back, 2 bases at V and 5 bases at J, with 12 bases in the middle. The CDR3 has 14 amino acids. The CDR3 DNA reads TGTGCCAGCTCACCAATACAGGGCGGGACTGAAGCTTTCTTT. Translating gives CASSPIQGGTEAFF.

The rearrangement joins TRBV11-2 to TRBJ1-6; D gene uncertain. Germline loops: CDR1 SGHAT, CDR2 FQNNGV. Trimming shortened V by 1 base and J by 6 bases, and 10 bases separated the two germline ends. The CDR3 is made up of 15 amino acids. The DNA of the CDR3 is TGTGCCAGCAGCTTAGGGCAGATTCGTAATTCACCCCTCCACTTT. As protein: CASSLGQIRNSPLHF.

The V call is TRBV20-1, the J call TRBJ2-2; D perhaps matches TRBD2 (5 bases). Germline values: CDR1 DFQATT, CDR2 SNEGSKA (reference sequence). V was pared by 3 bases and J by 4 bases, with 12 bases between. This CDR3 is built from 14 residues. The CDR3 region has the DNA TGCAGTGCTAGTGTGAGGGCGGGCACCGGGGAGCTGTTTTTT. It codes for CSASVRAGTGELFF.